Sequencing of this T cell receptor beta chain was carried out in a study of OX40 agonist ivuxolimab in advanced cancers. At the level of the study: At 82.7% male, the cohort had a mean age of 60 years, ranging from about 23 to 79.

The method was immunoSEQ multiplex PCR; TCRdb's version includes in-frame clones alone and lacks a portion of them. The sample carries tens of thousands of clones, 91% recorded once. Study observations and caveats: Specificity for antigen went undetermined in the expanded peripheral T cells. Among the least clonally expanded were partial responders at 0.1-3.0 mg/kg.

This CDR3 spans 19 amino acids. Germline V gives CDR1 LNHNV, CDR2 YYDKDF (reference sequence). V lost 0 bases, J lost 3 bases, and 23 bases lay in between. Details on this clone: As yet, its antigen is unknown.

The TCR originated in an adult with an advanced solid tumor such as melanoma, head and neck, liver or kidney cancer. The specimen was CD4+ or CD8+ T cells sorted from blood, collected in a trial of the OX40 agonist ivuxolimab. The J gene is TRBJ2-5, the V gene TRBV15; D is perhaps TRBD2 (5 bases). CDR3 sequence: CATSRDRGQALYTEETQYF. The CDR3 coding sequence is TGTGCCACCAGCAGAGATAGAGGGCAGGCACTATACACAGAAGAGACCCAGTACTTC.